Below, one T cell receptor beta chain is given with its context. This sample is drawn from a study of control samples from healthy donors and cancer patients. This CDR3 comprises 14 residues. V lost 5 bases and J lost 5; bases outside the gene matches: 5. Germline V gives CDR1 SNHLY, CDR2 FYNNEI. Sequenced by immunoSEQ multiplex PCR; TCRdb stores in-frame clones only, minus some. The repertoire holds about 160,000 clones, just over 95% seen once, with approximately 1% in the top ten. The sample consisted of blood. This chain connects TRBV2 to TRBJ1-3, with 8 bases aligning to TRBD1. This receptor was taken from a young woman in good health. The CDR3 region has the DNA TGTGCCAGCAGTCTCGGACAGGGCCGAAACACCATATATTTT. It codes for CASSLGQGRNTIYF.